The 24 T cell receptor beta chains listed next were all sequenced from one sample in a study of early T cells in non-severe SARS-CoV-2 infection. TCRdb reprocessed the 5' RACE reads with MiXCR, giving one entry per CDR3 protein. The sample includes tens of thousands of distinct CDR3 sequences, 5.5% to 6.5% seen only once; the top ten take 7.6%. The source material was whole blood. All receptors come from an adult who was a healthcare worker with PCR-confirmed SARS-CoV-2 infection or an uninfected control (not recorded which).

This clonotype was seen repeatedly, ten times or more. The CDR3 protein is CASSQRGFMGGSGNTIYF. In nucleotides, the CDR3 is TGCGCCAGCAGCCAAAGGGGTTTTATGGGGGGCTCTGGAAACACCATATATTTT. The J gene is TRBJ1-3, the V gene TRBV4-1, with D perhaps TRBD1 (5 bases). The CDR3 runs to 18 residues. Germline loops: CDR1 MGHRA, CDR2 YSYEKL. Trimming cost V 2 bases and J 0 bases, with 17 bases left between them.

In this sample, this clonotype turned up many times. This chain links TRBV9 with TRBJ2-5; D possibly corresponds to TRBD2 (7 bases). Trimming removed 2 bases at V and 5 bases at J, with 16 bases between. CDR3 length: 15 residues. CDR1 SGDLS and CDR2 YYNGEE come from the germline V gene. CDR3 residues: CASSVDRGGLETQYF. Here the CDR3 DNA reads TGTGCCAGCAGCGTCGATAGGGGGGGCCTGGAGACCCAGTACTTC.

This clonotype was counted ten times or more. The chain employs TRBV6-1 and TRBJ1-5; D may be TRBD1 (5 bases). Trimming pared 7 bases from V and 9 bases from J, leaving 19 bases between. Germline V lookup: CDR1 MNHNS, CDR2 SASEGT. The CDR3 extends over 14 amino acids. Here the CDR3 reads CASNLGGGVRPQHF. The DNA for the CDR3 is TGTGCCAGCAACCTTGGGGGAGGGGTGCGGCCCCAGCATTTT.

The chain is built from TRBV6-5 and TRBJ1-3; unclear D gene. Trimming stripped 2 bases from V and 1 base from J, with 12 bases between. CDR3 length: 16 amino acids. Per germline, CDR1 MNHEY and CDR2 SVGAGI. The CDR3 here is CASSYRTWVSGNTIYF. The CDR3 DNA reads TGTGCCAGCAGTTACCGTACTTGGGTATCTGGAAACACCATATATTTT.

This clonotype was observed many times. The chain joins TRBV27 to TRBJ2-3; no clear D gene. There are 14 residues in the CDR3. Germline values: CDR1 MNHEY, CDR2 SMNVEV (reference sequence). V was trimmed by 2 bases and J by 2 bases, leaving 8 bases between them. Written as DNA, the CDR3 is TGTGCCAGCAGTTTAAGAACAGCCACAGATACGCAGTATTTT. This encodes CASSLRTATDTQYF.

This clonotype was observed at least ten times. The chain joins TRBV11-2 to TRBJ2-5; 11 bases match TRBD2. The germline V gene encodes CDR1 SGHAT and CDR2 FQNNGV. J gave up 5 bases and V 4 bases, and 3 bases lay outside the gene matches. There are 14 residues in the CDR3. In DNA, the CDR3 is TGTGCCAGCAGCTCTAGGACTAGCGGGGAGACCCAGTACTTC. It yields the protein CASSSRTSGETQYF.

This clonotype was seen at least ten times. V and J are TRBV6-2 or TRBV6-3 and TRBJ1-4; the D gene is possibly TRBD1 (6 bases). Germline loops: CDR1 MNHEY, CDR2 SVGEGT. V gave up 5 bases and J gave up 10 bases, with 17 bases separating them. The CDR3 length is 14 residues. Here the CDR3 reads CASSQGHRVGKLFF. The DNA for the CDR3 is TGTGCCAGCAGTCAGGGTCACAGGGTTGGAAAACTGTTTTTT.

This clonotype was seen at least ten times. This chain links TRBV29-1 with TRBJ2-7, with a tentative D call TRBD1 (6 bases). V lost 0 bases and J 5 bases, leaving 11 bases between the germline ends. The CDR3 has 13 amino acids. Germline assignment: CDR1 SQVTM and CDR2 ANQGSEA. CDR3 nucleotides: TGCAGCGTTGAAGATATGACAGGCAACGAGCAGTACTTC. Encoded protein: CSVEDMTGNEQYF.

The sample holds many counts of this clonotype. The V gene is TRBV4-1, the J gene TRBJ2-7; 10 nucleotides align to TRBD2. CDR1 and CDR2 from the germline V gene are MGHRA and YSYEKL. The CDR3 extends over 20 amino acids. V was pared by 3 bases and J by 7 bases, with 24 bases of the junction left unmatched. In DNA form, the CDR3 reads TGCGCCAGCAGCCACCTTTTTCCCGCCCCCAGACTAGCGGGTGGTACGGAGCAGTACTTC. Residues: CASSHLFPAPRLAGGTEQYF.

This clonotype was found many times. The CDR3 DNA sequence: TGTGCCAGCCGATCGGGTACGAGCAATCAGCCCCAGCATTTT. This translates into CASRSGTSNQPQHF. The chain recombines TRBV2 with TRBJ1-5, with no clear D. CDR1 and CDR2 from the germline V gene are SNHLY and FYNNEI. V shed 8 bases and J shed 1 base, with 12 bases lying between them. The CDR3 loop spans 14 amino acids.

There are many counts of this clonotype. J is TRBJ2-7 and V is TRBV7-3; D is possibly TRBD2 (7 bases). The germline V gene has CDR1 SGHTA and CDR2 FQGTGA. Trimming shortened V by 5 bases and J by 4 bases, and 18 bases separated the two germline ends. The CDR3 loop spans 15 amino acids. In DNA, the CDR3 is TGTGCCAGCAGCCCCATTGGGGGGGCGACATACGAGCAGTACTTC. Residues: CASSPIGGATYEQYF.

There are many counts of this clonotype. The V call is TRBV12-3 or TRBV12-4, the J call TRBJ1-1, with a tentative D call TRBD1 (5 bases). This CDR3 spans 15 amino acids. Trimming shortened V by 5 bases and J by 3 bases, and 16 bases separated the two germline ends. The DNA of the CDR3 is TGTGCCAGCAGTCCACGGGGGGGATGGGACACTGAAGCTTTCTTT. As protein: CASSPRGGWDTEAFF.

There are many counts of this clonotype. This chain joins TRBV7-6 and TRBJ2-1; 9 bases match TRBD2. CDR1 is SGHVS, CDR2 FNYEAQ, per germline. Trimming took 5 bases from V and 5 from J; bases not matched to a gene: 7. This CDR3 region has 15 residues. The CDR3 loop reads CASSGGLASHNEQFF. DNA for the CDR3: TGTGCCAGCAGCGGCGGACTAGCGTCCCACAATGAGCAGTTCTTC. The variable domain in full, completed from reference TRBV7-6 and TRBJ2-1, reads GAGVSQSPRYKVTKRGQDVALRCDPISGHVSLYWYRQALGQGPEFLTYFNYEAQQDKSGLPNDRFSAERPEGSISTLTIQRTEQRDSAMYRCASSGGLASHNEQFFGPGTRLTVL.

This clonotype was counted ten times or more. The V gene is TRBV29-1, the J gene TRBJ2-6; D is ambiguous. CDR1 SQVTM and CDR2 ANQGSEA come from the germline V gene. Trimming shortened V by 6 bases and J by 0 bases, and 9 bases separated the two germline ends. CDR3 size: 14 residues. In nucleotides, the CDR3 is TGCAGCGTCCCGGACGGCTCTGGGGCCAACGTCCTGACTTTC. Residues: CSVPDGSGANVLTF.

This clonotype was observed at least ten times. The V call is TRBV12-3 or TRBV12-4, the J call TRBJ2-7; TRBD2 agrees at 11 bases. The V and J ends lost 1 base and 5 bases, in that order; junction bases with no gene match: 10. This CDR3 has 17 residues. The CDR3 reads CASSLGALAGVWDEQYF. The CDR3 DNA follows: TGTGCCAGCAGTTTAGGGGCACTAGCGGGAGTTTGGGACGAGCAGTACTTC.

This clonotype was seen many times. The chain employs TRBV20-1 and TRBJ2-7; D uncertain. Germline CDR1 and CDR2: DFQATT and SNEGSKA (reference sequence). V lost 4 bases, J lost 5 bases, and 27 bases lay in between. The CDR3 covers 17 residues. The CDR3 nucleotides are TGCAGTGCTACTCCCCGTAAACGGCTCCACCGGAAGGACGAGCAGTACTTC. It translates to CSATPRKRLHRKDEQYF.

There are many counts of this clonotype. DNA for the CDR3: TGTGCCAGCACCTCAGGGGGAGTGACCGGGGAGCTGTTTTTT. As protein: CASTSGGVTGELFF. V and J are TRBV12-3 or TRBV12-4 and TRBJ2-2; 7 bases fit TRBD1. The ends lost 7 bases at V and 5 bases at J; junction bases unmatched: 7. The CDR3 has 14 residues.

The gene calls are TRBV5-1 and TRBJ2-1; 13 bases agree with TRBD2. Trimming took 4 bases from V and 6 from J; bases not matched to a gene: 4. This CDR3 is 15 amino acids long. In germline, CDR1 is SGHRS, CDR2 YFSETQ. This chain's CDR3 is CASSVGLAGPNEQFF. The CDR3 DNA reads TGCGCCAGCAGCGTGGGACTAGCGGGGCCCAATGAGCAGTTCTTC.

This clonotype was detected many times. V usage is TRBV11-2 and J usage is TRBJ2-7; D ambiguous. The V gene's germline CDR1 is SGHAT and CDR2 FQNNGV. The CDR3 contains 11 residues. V was clipped by 2 bases and J by 7 bases, with 6 bases between them. The DNA of the CDR3 is TGTGCCAGCAGCTTAAAGGAGGAGCAGTACTTC. It specifies CASSLKEEQYF.

The CDR3 protein is CASTLGQTVMNTEAFF. DNA for the CDR3: TGTGCCAGCACCCTTGGACAGACCGTTATGAACACTGAAGCTTTCTTT. The chain combines TRBV11-2 with TRBJ1-1, with a possible D match to TRBD1 (6 bases). Germline CDR1 SGHAT, CDR2 FQNNGV. The CDR3 is 16 amino acids. The V end lost 7 bases, the J end lost 0 bases, and 18 bases lay between the germline ends.

This clonotype is labeled as medium-sized. The rearrangement uses TRBV13 and TRBJ2-5; the match to TRBD2 covers 7 bases. This CDR3 spans 13 amino acids. V was pared by 1 base and J by 4 bases, with 0 bases of the junction left unmatched. Germline V lookup: CDR1 PRHDT, CDR2 FYEKMQ (reference sequence). CDR3 amino acids: CASSLVAGETQYF. The CDR3 DNA reads TGTGCCAGCAGCTTAGTAGCGGGAGAGACCCAGTACTTC.

This clonotype was seen repeatedly, ten times or more. The V and J genes are TRBV7-6 and TRBJ1-2, with 7 bases matching TRBD1. Germline V gives CDR1 SGHVS, CDR2 FNYEAQ. V trimming: 5 bases; J trimming: 8 bases; junction bases outside the gene matches: 8. CDR3 length: 13 amino acids. The CDR3 region is CASSPDRVSGYTF. The CDR3 nucleotides read TGTGCCAGCAGCCCTGACAGGGTGAGCGGCTACACCTTC.

This sequence joins TRBV12-5 and TRBJ2-6; a weak D match, TRBD1 (5 bases). The length of the CDR3 is 21 residues. V shed 0 bases and J shed 0 bases, with 21 bases lying between them. Looked up from germline, CDR1 is LGHNT and CDR2 is FRNRAP. CDR3: CASGLVQRGGLPYSGANVLTF. DNA of the CDR3: TGTGCTAGTGGTTTGGTGCAAAGGGGCGGTTTACCCTACTCTGGGGCCAACGTCCTGACTTTC.

This clonotype was observed a handful of times. The genes are TRBV6-5 and TRBJ1-4, with D hard to call. This CDR3 has 15 residues. Germline V CDR1 and CDR2: MNHEY, SVGAGI. V lost 2 bases and J lost 2, with 9 bases in between. CDR3 sequence reads: CASSYDGSTNEKLFF. CDR3 DNA sequence: TGTGCCAGCAGTTACGATGGGTCCACTAATGAAAAACTGTTTTTT.